This TCR beta chain stems from a study of T cell repertoires in cytomegalovirus infection. Overall study: Public TCR beta signatures indicated both CMV infection and matching HLA type. Overall study findings and caveats: Based on cumulative public TCR beta family frequency, carriers of CMV plus the relevant HLA were identified. What dominated the ex vivo response were HLA-C-restricted CMV-specific TCR beta clonotypes.

This clonotype was found many times. Antigen: not known. Germline-derived CDR1 and CDR2 are SGHTA and FQGNSA. V was pared by 5 bases and J by 2 bases, with 10 bases between. The CDR3 consists of 13 residues. TCRdb called the reads again in MiXCR, with one record for every CDR3 protein. Of over 300,000 distinct CDR3 sequences in the sample, 9.5% were seen once. This chain links TRBV7-2 with TRBJ2-7; D unresolved. Material for sequencing was PBMCs. This sequence originates from a human donor in good health (CMV status not recorded). Some clones in this sample may be carry-over from other donors' samples. The CDR3 DNA reads as TGTGCCAGCAGCCCCCGGGTCGCCTACGAGCAGTACTTC. It translates to CASSPRVAYEQYF. Full variable domain (remainder filled in from reference TRBV7-2 and TRBJ2-7): GAGVSQSPSNKVTEKGKDVELRCDPISGHTALYWYRQSLGQGLEFLIYFQGNSAPDKSGLPSDRFSAERTGGSVSTLTIQRTQQEDSAVYLCASSPRVAYEQYFGPGTRLTVT.